Following are 2 T cell receptor beta chains from one sample sequenced in a study of cytomegalovirus exposure and HLA in healthy donors. Libraries were prepared by immunoSEQ multiplex PCR; TCRdb keeps only in-frame clonotypes and omits some of them. The repertoire holds under 150,000 clones, with 80% to 95% as singletons. Sequencing was done on a sample of PBMCs. All receptors come from a man younger than 35 in good health and CMV-seronegative.

The chain uses TRBV6-5 and TRBJ1-2, with D possibly matching TRBD1 (6 bases). This CDR3 is built from 16 residues. Trimming cost V 2 bases and J 3 bases, with 16 bases left between them. Germline loops: CDR1 MNHEY, CDR2 SVGAGI. The CDR3 loop reads CASSYTNTGSDYGYTF. For the CDR3, the DNA is TGTGCCAGCAGTTACACAAATACAGGGTCGGACTATGGCTACACCTTC.

CDR3 region: CASSLGRTSTDTQYF. CDR3 nucleotide sequence: TGTGCCAGCAGCCTAGGACGGACTAGCACAGATACGCAGTATTTT. The chain has TRBV9 and TRBJ2-3, with a weak D call TRBD2 (5 bases). The CDR3 spans 15 residues. The V and J ends lost 4 bases and 0 bases respectively, with 12 bases between them. Germline V CDR1 and CDR2: SGDLS, YYNGEE.